A single sample gave rise to the 28 T cell receptor beta chains below, sequenced in a study of blood T cell repertoires in COVID-19. Here immunoSEQ multiplex PCR was the method, and the copy in TCRdb shows in-frame clones only, minus some. Of around 150,000 clones in the sample, around 84% were seen once. The material sequenced was PBMCs or T cells enriched from blood (not recorded which). The receptors shown here come from a man aged 35 to 55 who had recovered from COVID-19.

The V call is TRBV24-1, the J call TRBJ1-1; the D gene is possibly TRBD1 (6 bases). CDR1 and CDR2 from the germline V gene are KGHDR and SFDVKD. V was pared by 11 bases and J by 1 base, with 10 bases between. The CDR3 is 12 residues long. The CDR3 DNA reads TGTGCCAATATGGACAGGAACACTGAAGCTTTCTTT. The encoded protein is CANMDRNTEAFF.

This clone was picked up a small number of times. The chain employs TRBV10-1 and TRBJ1-3, with D uncertain. The CDR3 totals 15 residues. Germline CDR1 and CDR2: WNHNN and SYGVQD (reference sequence). Deletions cut 11 bases from V and 2 bases from J, with 19 bases between. CDR3 sequence: CASTSNRAPGNTIYF. The CDR3 DNA reads TGCGCCTCGACGTCGAACAGAGCCCCTGGAAACACCATATATTTT.

The rearrangement links TRBV5-4 to TRBJ2-2; D might be TRBD1 (5 bases). Germline CDR1 is SGHNT and CDR2 is YYREEE (reference sequence). This CDR3 contains 16 residues. Trimming removed 5 bases from V and 6 bases from J, with 20 bases in between. The CDR3 loop is CASRKQGSIRAGELFF. CDR3 sequence (DNA): TGTGCCAGCAGGAAGCAGGGAAGTATTAGGGCCGGGGAGCTGTTTTTT.

V is TRBV5-1 and J is TRBJ2-3; TRBD2 agrees at 11 bases. There are 16 residues in the CDR3. With 2 bases clipped from V and 1 base from J, the junction kept 3 bases outside the gene matches. CDR1 and CDR2 from the germline V gene are SGHRS and YFSETQ. CDR3 in DNA: TGCGCCAGCAGCTTTACGACTAGCGGGGGCACAGATACGCAGTATTTT. Protein product: CASSFTTSGGTDTQYF.

The rearrangement links TRBV9 to TRBJ2-1; tentatively, D is TRBD1 (6 bases). The germline V gene has CDR1 SGDLS and CDR2 YYNGEE. Trimming left V 0 bases short and J 7 bases short, with 11 bases between. The length of the CDR3 is 14 residues. As DNA, the CDR3 is TGTGCCAGCAGCGTAGGAGGGCAGGGGAATGAGCAGTTCTTC. It encodes CASSVGGQGNEQFF.

V is TRBV10-1 and J is TRBJ2-3; D remains ambiguous. CDR3 size: 14 residues. Germline V gene sequence: CDR1 WNHNN, CDR2 SYGVQD (reference sequence). The V end lost 2 bases, the J end lost 2 bases, and 8 bases lay between the germline ends. This chain's CDR3 is CASSEGQSTDTQYF. The CDR3, as DNA: TGCGCCAGCAGTGAGGGGCAGTCCACAGATACGCAGTATTTT.

This chain joins TRBV10-3 and TRBJ2-3, with 8 bases matching TRBD2. Germline values: CDR1 ENHRY, CDR2 SYGVKD. The CDR3 spans 14 residues. With V trimmed by 8 bases and J by 1 base, 5 bases remained unmatched. The CDR3 nucleotides read TGTGCCATCGACGATAGCGGGGGCACAGATACGCAGTATTTT. This sequence encodes CAIDDSGGTDTQYF.

The gene calls are TRBV2 and TRBJ2-2; 12 bases match TRBD2. The trim removed 7 bases at V and 1 base at J, leaving 7 bases unmatched. The germline V gene has CDR1 SNHLY and CDR2 FYNNEI. The CDR3 has 17 amino acids. The CDR3 here is CASTMTSGGMNTGELFF. CDR3 DNA sequence: TGTGCCAGCACCATGACTAGCGGGGGTATGAACACCGGGGAGCTGTTTTTT. Filled out from reference TRBV2 and TRBJ2-2, the complete variable domain reads EPEVTQTPSHQVTQMGQEVILRCVPISNHLYFYWYRQILGQKVEFLVSFYNNEISEKSEIFDDQFSVERPDGSNFTLKIRSTKLEDSAMYFCASTMTSGGMNTGELFFGEGSRLTVL.

V usage is TRBV11-2 and J usage is TRBJ2-6; 7 nucleotides agree with TRBD1. The CDR3 spans 16 residues. Trimming cost V 4 bases and J 1 base; bases outside gene matches: 4. Germline V gene lookup returns CDR1 SGHAT and CDR2 FQNNGV. The CDR3 is CASSSRQGSGANVLTF. DNA of the CDR3: TGTGCCAGCAGCTCAAGACAGGGTTCTGGGGCCAACGTCCTGACTTTC.

The sample holds a few counts of this clone. The rearrangement uses TRBV7-8 and TRBJ2-4, with TRBD2 matching over 7 bases. Germline V gene data show CDR1 as SGHVS and CDR2 as FQNEAQ. The CDR3 spans 14 residues. Germline trimming cut 2 bases from V and 4 bases from J; bases unmatched to any gene: 2. Here the CDR3 reads CASSLSGLKNIQYF. As DNA, the CDR3 is TGTGCCAGCAGCTTATCGGGACTAAAAAACATTCAGTACTTC.

The rearrangement joins TRBV11-2 to TRBJ1-2, with TRBD1 matching 7 bases. J lost 7 bases, V lost 6 bases, and 17 bases had no gene match. The CDR3 contains 16 residues. Germline lookup yields CDR1 SGHAT and CDR2 FQNNGV. The CDR3 sequence: CASSLEGGPQLGGYTF. CDR3 DNA: TGTGCCAGCAGTTTGGAAGGGGGCCCCCAATTAGGTGGCTACACCTTC.

The chain links TRBV11-3 to TRBJ2-5, with TRBD2 matching 16 bases. CDR3 length equals 15 residues. V trimming: 5 bases; J trimming: 5 bases; junction bases outside the gene matches: 2. Germline V lookup: CDR1 SGHNT, CDR2 YENEEA. CDR3: CASSPGLAGGETQYF. For the CDR3, the DNA is TGTGCCAGCAGCCCGGGACTAGCGGGGGGGGAGACCCAGTACTTC.

V is TRBV11-2 and J is TRBJ2-5, with D possibly TRBD1 on 5 matching bases. This CDR3 region has 15 residues. The V gene lost 1 base and the J gene lost 4 bases, with 13 bases spanning the gap. The germline V gene encodes CDR1 SGHAT and CDR2 FQNNGV. DNA for the CDR3: TGTGCCAGCAGCTTAGTCGGACACCTATCAGAGACCCAGTACTTC. This gives the protein CASSLVGHLSETQYF.

The gene calls are TRBV5-4 and TRBJ2-5; D is perhaps TRBD1 (6 bases). Deletions cut 2 bases from V and 4 bases from J, with 9 bases between. The germline V gene has CDR1 SGHNT and CDR2 YYREEE (reference sequence). The CDR3 is made up of 13 amino acids. The CDR3 loop reads CASSFTGSETQYF. As DNA, the CDR3 is TGTGCCAGCAGCTTCACAGGGTCAGAGACCCAGTACTTC. Complete variable domain (other parts from reference TRBV5-4 and TRBJ2-5): ETGVTQSPTHLIKTRGQQVTLRCSSQSGHNTVSWYQQALGQGPQFIFQYYREEENGRGNFPPRFSGLQFPNYSSELNVNALELDDSALYLCASSFTGSETQYFGPGTRLLVL.

This clone was observed once. The chain joins TRBV5-1 to TRBJ1-1; D unclear. V was shortened by 5 bases and J by 1 base, with 9 bases between the two germline ends. CDR1 and CDR2 (germline): SGHRS, YFSETQ. CDR3 length equals 13 residues. CDR3 sequence (DNA): TGCGCCAGCAGTTCTAACGGGAACACTGAAGCTTTCTTT. Translated, it gives CASSSNGNTEAFF.

A few counts support this clone. The V call is TRBV9, the J call TRBJ1-1, with TRBD1 matching over 10 bases. There are 17 residues in the CDR3. Trimming cost V 3 bases and J 1 base; bases outside gene matches: 9. Looked up from germline, CDR1 is SGDLS and CDR2 is YYNGEE. The CDR3 loop reads CASSGWTGGPGNTEAFF. The CDR3, as DNA: TGTGCCAGCAGCGGGTGGACAGGGGGGCCGGGGAACACTGAAGCTTTCTTT.

This clone came up once. This rearrangement joins TRBV7-8 to TRBJ2-1, with 9 bases fitting TRBD1. The germline V gene encodes CDR1 SGHVS and CDR2 FQNEAQ. This CDR3 has 15 residues. After removal of 0 bases from V and 12 bases from J, the junction contained 9 bases not matched to a gene. The CDR3 DNA sequence: TGTGCCAGCAGCTTAGCACAGGGGGCAGAGAGGGGGCAGTTCTTC. It is translated as CASSLAQGAERGQFF.

V usage is TRBV6-5 and J usage is TRBJ1-1, with a weak D call TRBD1 (5 bases). The CDR3 totals 14 residues. The germline gives CDR1 MNHEY, CDR2 SVGAGI. Trimming took off 4 bases at V and 1 base at J, with 10 bases between the two ends. Here the CDR3 DNA reads TGTGCCAGCAGTTCTCCCGGGGGGAACACTGAAGCTTTCTTT. It translates to CASSSPGGNTEAFF.

The chain carries TRBV3-1 (or the pseudogene TRBV3-2) and TRBJ2-5, with D unresolved. Trimming removed 7 bases at V and 3 bases at J, with 12 bases between. Germline values: CDR1 LGHDT, CDR2 YNNKEL (reference sequence). The CDR3 covers 13 residues. CDR3 sequence (DNA): TGTGCCAGCACCACGGTGGTGGAAGAGACCCAGTACTTC. This gives the protein CASTTVVEETQYF.

This chain joins TRBV7-9 and TRBJ1-1, with D possibly TRBD1 on 6 matching bases. The CDR3 consists of 15 residues. Deletions cut 1 base from V and 5 bases from J, with 14 bases between. Germline V CDR1 and CDR2: SEHNR, FQNEAQ (reference sequence). The CDR3 reads CASSLGWAGVTEAFF. The CDR3 DNA sequence: TGTGCCAGCAGCTTAGGATGGGCAGGGGTGACTGAAGCTTTCTTT.

This chain connects TRBV10-3 to TRBJ1-4; D is possibly TRBD1 (5 bases). The CDR3 loop spans 15 amino acids. Germline loops: CDR1 ENHRY, CDR2 SYGVKD. V lost 0 bases and J 3 bases, leaving 8 bases between the germline ends. The DNA of the CDR3 is TGTGCCATCAGTGAGTCGGGAGGGGCTAATGAAAAACTGTTTTTT. Amino acids: CAISESGGANEKLFF.

This clone was detected only a few times. The genes are TRBV7-8 and TRBJ2-7; TRBD2 matches at 12 bases. The CDR3 has 15 amino acids. The J segment lost 1 base and the V segment lost 3 bases, leaving 1 base of the junction unmatched. Germline lookup yields CDR1 SGHVS and CDR2 FQNEAQ. The CDR3 DNA sequence: TGTGCCAGCAGCTTGACTAGCGGGGGTTCCTACGAGCAGTACGTC. Amino acids: CASSLTSGGSYEQYV.

The chain uses TRBV18 and TRBJ2-3; TRBD2 agrees at 10 bases. CDR1 is KGHSH and CDR2 is LQKENI in the germline V gene. V gave up 4 bases and J gave up 4 bases; unmatched junction bases: 2. CDR3 length: 14 residues. The CDR3 here is CASSLGLAADTQYF. The CDR3 DNA reads TGTGCCAGCTCACTTGGACTAGCGGCAGATACGCAGTATTTT.

The chain has TRBV18 and TRBJ1-1; D unclear. CDR1 and CDR2 from the germline V gene are KGHSH and LQKENI. The CDR3 runs to 14 residues. Between the trimmed V and J ends, which lost 0 bases and 0 bases, there was a span of 5 bases. The CDR3 nucleotides read TGTGCCAGCTCACCACCTGCGGTGAACACTGAAGCTTTCTTT. Its protein product is CASSPPAVNTEAFF.

The rearrangement links TRBV25-1 to TRBJ2-5; tentatively, D is TRBD2 (6 bases). Trimming removed 5 bases at V and 5 bases at J, with 24 bases between. The CDR3 totals 17 residues. Germline lookup yields CDR1 MGHDK and CDR2 SYGVNS. The CDR3 sequence is CASSQRATIHGGETQYF. As DNA, the CDR3 is TGTGCCAGCAGTCAGCGGGCTACAATACATGGCGGGGAGACCCAGTACTTC. Based on the CDR3 plus reference TRBV25-1 and TRBJ2-5, the full variable domain is EADIYQTPRYLVIGTGKKITLECSQTMGHDKMYWYQQDPGMELHLIHYSYGVNSTEKGDLSSESTVSRIRTEHFPLTLESARPSHTSQYLCASSQRATIHGGETQYFGPGTRLLVL.

The chain combines TRBV6-1 with TRBJ2-1; a weak D match, TRBD2 (6 bases). Germline V gene lookup returns CDR1 MNHNS and CDR2 SASEGT. Trimming cost V 2 bases and J 0 bases, with 8 bases left between them. CDR3 length: 15 residues. The CDR3 reads CASSERGSSYNEQFF. CDR3 sequence (DNA): TGTGCCAGCAGTGAACGGGGGAGCTCCTACAATGAGCAGTTCTTC.

The chain couples TRBV6-5 to TRBJ2-2; the match to TRBD1 covers 10 bases. The CDR3 extends over 14 amino acids. V lost 8 bases, J lost 3 bases, and 3 bases stayed unmatched. CDR1 and CDR2 (germline): MNHEY, SVGAGI. In DNA, the CDR3 is TGTGCCAGCCCCGGGACAGGGGACACCGGGGAGCTGTTTTTT. It yields the protein CASPGTGDTGELFF.

The rearrangement uses TRBV5-1 and TRBJ1-5; no definite D call. The CDR3 has 15 amino acids. The germline V gene has CDR1 SGHRS and CDR2 YFSETQ. V was clipped by 4 bases and J by 2 bases, with 13 bases between them. The CDR3 DNA reads TGCGCCAGCAGCCTCCGGGGTGGCGGCAATCAGCCCCAGCATTTT. Translating gives CASSLRGGGNQPQHF. The entire variable domain, with the rest obtained from reference TRBV5-1 and TRBJ1-5, is as follows: KAGVTQTPRYLIKTRGQQVTLSCSPISGHRSVSWYQQTPGQGLQFLFEYFSETQRNKGNFPGRFSGRQFSNSRSEMNVSTLELGDSALYLCASSLRGGGNQPQHFGDGTRLSIL.